These T cell receptor beta chains were read from a single sample in a study of glioma-infiltrating T cells after dendritic cell vaccination. This table comes from immunoSEQ multiplex PCR, and its TCRdb copy is limited to in-frame clones, with some not included. The sample includes some 70,000 clones, approximately 78% of them seen just once. Material: blood, obtained before dendritic cell vaccination. The receptors originated from a human donor with glioblastoma. The CDR3 runs from the conserved cysteine through the conserved F or W. Each record gives: D gene, V gene, J gene, clone size, CDR3 protein, CDR3 DNA. The D gene is left open where the match is weak. Clone size is given for some rows only: seen once, a few or many times, or a class if the clone is expanded.

TRBD1	TRBV7-9	TRBJ2-2	once	CASSFGQGAPTGELFF	TGTGCCAGCAGCTTCGGGCAGGGGGCGCCGACCGGGGAGCTGTTTTTT
TRBD2	TRBV5-1	TRBJ2-2	.	CASSDPSGPVAAGELFF	TGCGCCAGCAGCGACCCTAGCGGGCCGGTGGCGGCCGGGGAGCTGTTTTTT
.	TRBV2	TRBJ1-5	.	CASSFTGWGQPQHF	TGTGCCAGCAGTTTCACAGGGTGGGGTCAGCCCCAGCATTTT
TRBD1	TRBV29-1	TRBJ1-4	once	CSARTGVPTNEKLFF	TGCAGCGCTCGAACAGGGGTTCCAACTAATGAAAAACTGTTTTTT
.	TRBV5-6	TRBJ2-7	.	CASSPGLNYEQYF	TGTGCCAGCAGCCCTGGACTAAACTACGAGCAGTACTTC
.	TRBV6-5	TRBJ1-3	.	CASSYESGAGNTIYF	TGTGCCAGCAGTTACGAGTCAGGGGCTGGAAACACCATATATTTT
TRBD1	TRBV5-1	TRBJ2-5	.	CASSLRGHETQYF	TGCGCCAGCAGCCTCAGGGGGCATGAGACCCAGTACTTC
TRBD2	TRBV19	TRBJ2-7	.	CASSISTSGGSYSYEQYF	TGTGCCAGTAGTATATCGACTAGCGGGGGGAGCTACTCCTACGAGCAGTACTTC
.	TRBV28	TRBJ2-7	once	CASSIELPGIYEQYF	TGTGCCAGCAGCATTGAACTCCCGGGGATCTACGAGCAGTACTTC
TRBD1	TRBV19	TRBJ1-5	once	CASSYRGRNQPQHF	TGTGCCAGTAGTTACAGGGGTCGCAATCAGCCCCAGCATTTT
TRBD2	TRBV6-4	TRBJ2-7	once	CASRGLAVHEQYF	TGTGCCAGCAGGGGACTAGCGGTTCACGAGCAGTACTTC
.	TRBV11-2	TRBJ2-3	.	CASSQFTSPESF	TGTGCCAGCAGTCAATTCACTAGCCCGGAGTCTTTT
.	TRBV28	TRBJ1-3	.	CASSFSRIGNTIYF	TGTGCCAGCAGTTTCTCCAGAATTGGAAACACCATATATTTT
.	TRBV7-2	TRBJ1-2	.	CASNYNSYGYTF	TGTGCCAGCAACTACAATTCCTATGGCTACACCTTC
.	TRBV4-1	TRBJ2-7	.	CASSQGSRGAYEQYF	TGCGCCAGCAGCCAAGGCTCCAGGGGAGCCTACGAGCAGTACTTC
TRBD2	TRBV27	TRBJ2-2	.	CASSPGTRAGELFF	TGTGCCAGCAGCCCAGGGACTAGGGCCGGGGAGCTGTTTTTT
TRBD1	TRBV5-1	TRBJ2-7	.	CASSLATGGVDEQYF	TGCGCCAGCAGCTTGGCAACAGGGGGCGTCGACGAGCAGTACTTC
.	TRBV18	TRBJ2-1	once	CASSPRTENEQFF	TGTGCCAGCTCACCCCGGACTGAAAATGAGCAGTTCTTC
TRBD2	TRBV28	TRBJ2-7	.	CASSPLRGAGGLSYEQYF	TGTGCCAGCAGTCCCCTGCGGGGAGCGGGGGGCCTCTCCTACGAGCAGTACTTC
.	TRBV18	TRBJ1-5	.	CASSANGDQPQHF	TGTGCCAGCTCAGCGAACGGGGATCAGCCCCAGCATTTT
.	TRBV11-2	TRBJ1-4	.	CASSFTFQGNEKLFF	TGTGCCAGCAGCTTTACGTTCCAGGGCAATGAAAAACTGTTTTTT
.	TRBV5-8	TRBJ2-7	.	CASRGWDFEQYF	TGTGCCAGCAGGGGCTGGGACTTCGAGCAGTACTTC
.	TRBV15	TRBJ2-7	.	CATSRLRGYEQYF	TGTGCCACCAGCAGATTGCGAGGGTACGAGCAGTACTTC
TRBD2	TRBV5-1	TRBJ2-2	.	CASSPTGGNTGELFF	TGCGCCAGCAGCCCCACGGGGGGTAACACCGGGGAGCTGTTTTTT
TRBD1	TRBV2	TRBJ1-4	few	CASSESRTGNEKLFF	TGTGCCAGCAGTGAGTCTAGGACAGGGAATGAAAAACTGTTTTTT
.	TRBV7-9	TRBJ1-2	.	CASSSHRDKVTAANYGYTF	TGTGCCAGCAGCTCCCATCGGGACAAGGTGACCGCAGCTAACTATGGCTACACCTTC
TRBD1	TRBV29-1	TRBJ1-5	.	CSVATGVHQPQHF	TGCAGCGTCGCCACAGGGGTGCATCAGCCCCAGCATTTT
.	TRBV12-5	TRBJ1-6	.	CASGREVGSPLHF	TGTGCTAGTGGTCGGGAGGTTGGATCACCCCTCCACTTT
.	TRBV9	TRBJ2-2	.	CASRKDTLDGELFF	TGTGCCAGCAGAAAGGACACCCTGGATGGGGAGCTGTTTTTT